Listed here are 26 T cell receptor beta chains from one sample, sequenced in a study of vaccination and CD4 T cells after COVID-19. These receptors' targets are unknown. Treatment meaning: roughly ten-day PBMC culture with coronavirus spike peptide pools or control peptides (ViraFEST assay). Cultured CD4+ T-cell DNA underwent Oncomine TCR Beta short-read sequencing. From the PCR reads, TCRdb called clonotypes with MiXCR, one entry per CDR3 protein. This sample has about 12,000 distinct CDR3 sequences; 45% to 60% occur once, and the top ten carry approximately 24%. The sample was CD4+ T cells from blood, cultured in vitro. The receptor source for this set is a human donor who had recovered from COVID-19.

This clonotype came up a few times. The rearrangement joins TRBV19 to TRBJ1-1; tentative D call: TRBD1 (5 bases). This CDR3 is built from 15 residues. V was trimmed by 3 bases and J by 4 bases, leaving 15 bases between them. Germline lookup yields CDR1 LNHDA and CDR2 SQIVND (reference sequence). CDR3 sequence reads: CASSIRGPGTTEAFF. In DNA, the CDR3 is TGTGCCAGTAGTATTAGAGGGCCCGGGACCACTGAAGCTTTCTTT.

In this sample, this clonotype turned up a few times. This rearrangement joins TRBV20-1 to TRBJ2-7; 9 nucleotides match TRBD1. The CDR3 loop spans 13 amino acids. Germline CDR1 DFQATT, CDR2 SNEGSKA (reference sequence). With V trimmed by 4 bases and J by 3 bases, 4 bases remained unmatched. The CDR3 nucleotides are TGCAGTGCTAAGCACAGGGGGCTCTACGAGCAGTACTTC. It is translated as CSAKHRGLYEQYF.

The chain employs TRBV11-3 and TRBJ1-4, with 7 bases aligning to TRBD1. CDR1 is SGHNT, CDR2 YENEEA, per germline. The V segment lost 5 bases and the J segment 5 bases; nucleotides outside the gene matches: 8. The CDR3 sequence is 15 residues long. CDR3 in amino acids: CASSRNRGSNEKLFF. The CDR3 DNA is TGTGCCAGCAGCCGGAACAGGGGCTCGAATGAAAAACTGTTTTTT.

This chain uses TRBV7-2 with TRBJ1-3, with 10 positions matching TRBD1. The CDR3 totals 15 residues. The V segment lost 3 bases and the J segment 9 bases; nucleotides outside the gene matches: 8. The germline V gene has CDR1 SGHTA and CDR2 FQGNSA. The CDR3 reads CASSLTGQGSGTIYF. The CDR3, as DNA: TGTGCCAGCAGCTTGACGGGACAGGGGTCAGGCACCATATATTTT.

The V gene is TRBV6-2 or TRBV6-3, the J gene TRBJ2-7; D possibly corresponds to TRBD2 (6 bases). CDR3 length: 14 amino acids. V dropped 7 bases and J dropped 3 bases, with 16 bases sitting between them. The V gene's germline CDR1 is MNHEY and CDR2 SVGEGT. The CDR3 protein is CASTRTKKFYEQYF. CDR3 DNA: TGTGCCAGCACCCGGACTAAAAAATTCTACGAGCAGTACTTC.

The genes are TRBV30 and TRBJ2-5; D might be TRBD1 (5 bases). The germline gives CDR1 GTSNPN, CDR2 SVGIG (reference sequence). The CDR3 sequence is 13 residues long. V dropped 0 bases and J dropped 2 bases, with 7 bases sitting between them. The CDR3 loop is CAWSVPGQETQYF. The DNA for the CDR3 is TGTGCCTGGAGTGTACCAGGGCAAGAGACCCAGTACTTC.

This sequence joins TRBV20-1 and TRBJ2-1; 15 nucleotides agree with TRBD2. The ends lost 6 bases at V and 0 bases at J; junction bases unmatched: 12. Germline assignment: CDR1 DFQATT and CDR2 SNEGSKA (reference sequence). The CDR3 is 19 residues long. The CDR3 DNA is TGCAGTGCCAACGTCTGGACTAGCGGGGGGGACCTCTCCTACAATGAGCAGTTCTTC. It encodes CSANVWTSGGDLSYNEQFF.

A single count supports this clonotype. CDR3 coding DNA: TGTGCCAGCTCCCGTGACAGGGGGACGGACAAAAACATTCAGTACTTC. Its protein is CASSRDRGTDKNIQYF. The chain carries TRBV18 and TRBJ2-4; 9 nucleotides agree with TRBD1. CDR1 and CDR2 (germline): KGHSH, LQKENI. J lost 3 bases, V lost 6 bases, and 9 bases had no gene match. The CDR3 is made up of 16 amino acids. The full variable domain, in which reference TRBV18 and TRBJ2-4 provide the parts outside the CDR3, is NAGVMQNPRHLVRRRGQEARLRCSPMKGHSHVYWYRQLPEEGLKFMVYLQKENIIDESGMPKERFSAEFPKEGPSILRIQQVVRGDSAAYFCASSRDRGTDKNIQYFGAGTRLSVL.

This clonotype was detected a few times. The chain joins TRBV7-8 to TRBJ1-3; D is perhaps TRBD1 (5 bases). This CDR3 has 14 amino acids. Germline V gene sequence: CDR1 SGHVS, CDR2 FQNEAQ. V was trimmed by 4 bases and J by 0 bases, leaving 7 bases between them. The CDR3: CASSSDSSGNTIYF. The CDR3 coding sequence is TGTGCCAGCAGCTCCGACAGCTCTGGAAACACCATATATTTT.

This chain joins TRBV20-1 and TRBJ2-1; D not resolved. V dropped 0 bases and J dropped 6 bases, with 18 bases sitting between them. Per germline, CDR1 DFQATT and CDR2 SNEGSKA (reference sequence). This CDR3 has 16 residues. The CDR3 reads CSARDRPDLKINEQFF. Here the CDR3 DNA reads TGCAGTGCTAGAGACCGTCCCGACTTGAAGATCAATGAGCAGTTCTTC.

The gene calls are TRBV12-3 or TRBV12-4 and TRBJ2-7; 10 nucleotides align to TRBD1. V lost 5 bases to trimming and J lost 8 bases; unmatched junction nucleotides: 15. The CDR3 loop spans 16 amino acids. CDR3 sequence (DNA): TGTGCCAGCAGTCAACCACGCGGGACAGGGGCTACGAAGCAGTACTTC. This sequence encodes CASSQPRGTGATKQYF.

This sequence joins TRBV21-1 and TRBJ1-5; the DNA was not compared with TRBD1, the D call given in the table. TRBV21-1 is marked as a pseudogene. The CDR3 is made up of 16 amino acids. The CDR3 DNA is TGTGCCAGCAGCAGTCCCGGGACAGGGTTTGCTCAGCCCCAGCATTTT. It specifies CASSSPGTGFAQPQHF.

CDR3 DNA sequence: TGTGCCTGGAGCACAGGGAAAGGACAGCCCCAGCATTTT. Translating gives CAWSTGKGQPQHF. The chain has TRBV30 and TRBJ1-5, with D possibly TRBD1 on 6 matching bases. There are 13 residues in the CDR3. V shed 3 bases and J shed 7 bases, with 13 bases lying between them. The V gene's germline CDR1 is GTSNPN and CDR2 SVGIG (reference sequence).

The sample holds a few counts of this clonotype. The J gene is TRBJ1-3, the V gene TRBV15, with TRBD1 matching 8 bases. From germline, CDR1 is LNHNV and CDR2 YYDKDF (reference sequence). V lost 1 base and J lost 3; bases outside the gene matches: 8. This CDR3 contains 17 residues. The DNA of the CDR3 is TGTGCCACCAGCAGAGTCCCGACAGGGGATGGTGGAAACACCATATATTTT. Its protein is CATSRVPTGDGGNTIYF.

The chain employs TRBV6-2 or TRBV6-3 and TRBJ1-1; D is unclear. Between the trimmed V and J ends, which lost 1 base and 5 bases, there was a span of 11 bases. The CDR3 is made up of 14 amino acids. Germline V gives CDR1 MNHEY, CDR2 SVGEGT. CDR3 region: CASSYLGIGTEAFF. In DNA, the CDR3 is TGTGCCAGCAGTTACTTGGGTATCGGGACTGAAGCTTTCTTT.

This sequence joins TRBV7-2 and TRBJ1-1; tentatively, D is TRBD1 (5 bases). Trimming removed 5 bases from V and 1 base from J, with 17 bases in between. CDR1 and CDR2 from the germline V gene are SGHTA and FQGNSA. The CDR3 is 16 amino acids. The CDR3 sequence: CASSKLRGEGNTEAFF. DNA of the CDR3: TGTGCCAGCAGCAAATTGCGGGGGGAAGGGAACACTGAAGCTTTCTTT.

The chain is built from TRBV20-1 and TRBJ2-7; the D gene is possibly TRBD2 (6 bases). The CDR3 sequence is 13 residues long. V was trimmed by 3 bases and J by 3 bases, leaving 12 bases between them. The germline CDR1 and CDR2 sequences are DFQATT and SNEGSKA (reference sequence). The CDR3 region is CSARGGMNYEQYF. CDR3 sequence (DNA): TGCAGTGCTAGGGGCGGGATGAACTACGAGCAGTACTTC.

This clonotype has just one count. The chain carries TRBV11-2 and TRBJ1-1; no clear D gene. V gave up 2 bases and J gave up 5 bases, with 6 bases separating them. The CDR3 sequence is 12 residues long. Germline V gives CDR1 SGHAT, CDR2 FQNNGV. The CDR3 DNA sequence: TGTGCCAGCAGCTTAATAGGTACTGAAGCTTTCTTT. This codes for CASSLIGTEAFF. Based on the CDR3 plus reference TRBV11-2 and TRBJ1-1, the full variable domain is EAGVAQSPRYKIIEKRQSVAFWCNPISGHATLYWYQQILGQGPKLLIQFQNNGVVDDSQLPKDRFSAERLKGVDSTLKIQPAKLEDSAVYLCASSLIGTEAFFGQGTRLTVV.

This chain links TRBV28 with TRBJ2-2; 11 bases map to TRBD2. Germline CDR1 and CDR2: MDHEN and SYDVKM. The CDR3 runs to 20 residues. V was pared by 4 bases and J by 5 bases, with 18 bases of the junction left unmatched. The CDR3 protein is CASSSLPGSGRAIRTGELFF. The CDR3, as DNA: TGTGCCAGCAGTTCCCTCCCAGGTAGCGGGAGGGCCATTAGGACCGGGGAGCTGTTTTTT.

The chain employs TRBV6-2 or TRBV6-3 and TRBJ2-1; TRBD2 aligns across 15 bases. Germline loops: CDR1 MNHEY, CDR2 SVGEGT. The CDR3 is 16 amino acids. Trimming at V came to 2 bases and at J to 10 bases, leaving 6 bases not matched to a gene. The CDR3 DNA reads as TGTGCCAGCAGTTACCGTGGACTAGCGGGAGGGAGGGAGCAGTTCTTC. Protein sequence: CASSYRGLAGGREQFF.

The chain uses TRBV7-8 and TRBJ1-5; D gene unclear. In germline, CDR1 is SGHVS, CDR2 FQNEAQ. This CDR3 comprises 14 residues. Trimming removed 3 bases from V and 3 bases from J, with 9 bases in between. Written as DNA, the CDR3 is TGTGCCAGCAGCTTGACTCAGACCAATCAGCCCCAGCATTTT. It is translated as CASSLTQTNQPQHF.

This rearrangement joins TRBV19 to TRBJ1-2, with D unclear. Germline assignment: CDR1 LNHDA and CDR2 SQIVND (reference sequence). The CDR3 totals 17 residues. Trimming pared 0 bases from V and 6 bases from J, leaving 20 bases between. The CDR3 is CASSIEGSAALLHGYTF. CDR3 sequence (DNA): TGTGCCAGTAGTATAGAGGGTTCGGCAGCTCTCCTACATGGCTACACCTTC.

The chain couples TRBV11-3 to TRBJ1-2, with a weak D call TRBD1 (5 bases). The germline V and J ends were trimmed by 5 bases and 2 bases, with 9 bases remaining between them. The CDR3 sequence is 13 residues long. Looked up from germline, CDR1 is SGHNT and CDR2 is YENEEA. CDR3 bases: TGTGCCAGCAGCCCGACAGAGAACTATGGCTACACCTTC. Its translation: CASSPTENYGYTF.

Written as DNA, the CDR3 is TGTGCCAGCAGCCTTCTAGCGGCTACAAATGAGCAGTTCTTC. Translated: CASSLLAATNEQFF. The chain combines TRBV27 with TRBJ2-1, with 7 bases matching TRBD2. The CDR3 has 14 amino acids. Per the germline V gene, CDR1 is MNHEY and CDR2 is SMNVEV (reference sequence). Trimming removed 6 bases from V and 7 bases from J; junction bases left unmatched: 9.

The chain has TRBV6-2 or TRBV6-3 and TRBJ2-3; a weak D match, TRBD2 (6 bases). The CDR3 contains 16 residues. Germline loops: CDR1 MNHEY, CDR2 SVGEGT. The V end lost 5 bases, the J end lost 1 base, and 16 bases lay between the germline ends. CDR3 loop: CASSRRLVGGTDTQYF. The CDR3 DNA reads as TGTGCCAGCAGTCGACGACTAGTCGGCGGCACAGATACGCAGTATTTT.

This clonotype was found a few times. The V and J genes are TRBV7-2 and TRBJ1-5; D possibly corresponds to TRBD1 (5 bases). The CDR3 has 16 amino acids. Trimming removed 1 base from V and 0 bases from J, with 10 bases in between. Germline CDR1 reads SGHTA; CDR2 reads FQGNSA. The chain's CDR3 is CASSLVGTYSNQPQHF. CDR3 DNA: TGTGCCAGCAGCTTAGTGGGGACCTATAGCAATCAGCCCCAGCATTTT.